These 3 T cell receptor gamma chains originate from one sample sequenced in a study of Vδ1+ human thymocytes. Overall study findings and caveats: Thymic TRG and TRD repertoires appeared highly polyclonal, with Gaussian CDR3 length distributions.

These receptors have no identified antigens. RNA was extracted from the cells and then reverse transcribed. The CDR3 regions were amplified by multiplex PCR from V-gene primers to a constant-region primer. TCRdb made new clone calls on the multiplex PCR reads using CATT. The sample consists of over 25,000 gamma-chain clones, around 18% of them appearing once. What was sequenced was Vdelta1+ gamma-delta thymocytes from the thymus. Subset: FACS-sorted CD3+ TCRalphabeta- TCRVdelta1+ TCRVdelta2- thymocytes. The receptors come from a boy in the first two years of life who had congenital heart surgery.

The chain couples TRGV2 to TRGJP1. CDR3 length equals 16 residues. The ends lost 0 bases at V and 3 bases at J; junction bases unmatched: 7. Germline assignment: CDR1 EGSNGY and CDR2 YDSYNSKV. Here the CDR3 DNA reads TGTGCCACCTGGGACGGGCAGGATGCCACTGGTTGGTTCAAGATATTT. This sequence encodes CATWDGQDATGWFKIF.

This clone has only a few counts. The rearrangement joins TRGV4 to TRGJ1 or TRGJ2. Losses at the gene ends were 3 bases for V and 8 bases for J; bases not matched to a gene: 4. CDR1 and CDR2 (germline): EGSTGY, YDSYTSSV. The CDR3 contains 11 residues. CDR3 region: CATWDSDKKLF. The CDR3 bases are TGTGCCACCTGGGATTCAGATAAGAAACTCTTT.

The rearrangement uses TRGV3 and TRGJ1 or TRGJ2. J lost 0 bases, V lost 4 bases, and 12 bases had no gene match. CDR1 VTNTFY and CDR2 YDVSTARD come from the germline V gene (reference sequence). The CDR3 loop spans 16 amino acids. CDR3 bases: TGTGCCACCTGGGAGATACTGGGGCCGAATTATTATAAGAAACTCTTT. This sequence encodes CATWEILGPNYYKKLF.